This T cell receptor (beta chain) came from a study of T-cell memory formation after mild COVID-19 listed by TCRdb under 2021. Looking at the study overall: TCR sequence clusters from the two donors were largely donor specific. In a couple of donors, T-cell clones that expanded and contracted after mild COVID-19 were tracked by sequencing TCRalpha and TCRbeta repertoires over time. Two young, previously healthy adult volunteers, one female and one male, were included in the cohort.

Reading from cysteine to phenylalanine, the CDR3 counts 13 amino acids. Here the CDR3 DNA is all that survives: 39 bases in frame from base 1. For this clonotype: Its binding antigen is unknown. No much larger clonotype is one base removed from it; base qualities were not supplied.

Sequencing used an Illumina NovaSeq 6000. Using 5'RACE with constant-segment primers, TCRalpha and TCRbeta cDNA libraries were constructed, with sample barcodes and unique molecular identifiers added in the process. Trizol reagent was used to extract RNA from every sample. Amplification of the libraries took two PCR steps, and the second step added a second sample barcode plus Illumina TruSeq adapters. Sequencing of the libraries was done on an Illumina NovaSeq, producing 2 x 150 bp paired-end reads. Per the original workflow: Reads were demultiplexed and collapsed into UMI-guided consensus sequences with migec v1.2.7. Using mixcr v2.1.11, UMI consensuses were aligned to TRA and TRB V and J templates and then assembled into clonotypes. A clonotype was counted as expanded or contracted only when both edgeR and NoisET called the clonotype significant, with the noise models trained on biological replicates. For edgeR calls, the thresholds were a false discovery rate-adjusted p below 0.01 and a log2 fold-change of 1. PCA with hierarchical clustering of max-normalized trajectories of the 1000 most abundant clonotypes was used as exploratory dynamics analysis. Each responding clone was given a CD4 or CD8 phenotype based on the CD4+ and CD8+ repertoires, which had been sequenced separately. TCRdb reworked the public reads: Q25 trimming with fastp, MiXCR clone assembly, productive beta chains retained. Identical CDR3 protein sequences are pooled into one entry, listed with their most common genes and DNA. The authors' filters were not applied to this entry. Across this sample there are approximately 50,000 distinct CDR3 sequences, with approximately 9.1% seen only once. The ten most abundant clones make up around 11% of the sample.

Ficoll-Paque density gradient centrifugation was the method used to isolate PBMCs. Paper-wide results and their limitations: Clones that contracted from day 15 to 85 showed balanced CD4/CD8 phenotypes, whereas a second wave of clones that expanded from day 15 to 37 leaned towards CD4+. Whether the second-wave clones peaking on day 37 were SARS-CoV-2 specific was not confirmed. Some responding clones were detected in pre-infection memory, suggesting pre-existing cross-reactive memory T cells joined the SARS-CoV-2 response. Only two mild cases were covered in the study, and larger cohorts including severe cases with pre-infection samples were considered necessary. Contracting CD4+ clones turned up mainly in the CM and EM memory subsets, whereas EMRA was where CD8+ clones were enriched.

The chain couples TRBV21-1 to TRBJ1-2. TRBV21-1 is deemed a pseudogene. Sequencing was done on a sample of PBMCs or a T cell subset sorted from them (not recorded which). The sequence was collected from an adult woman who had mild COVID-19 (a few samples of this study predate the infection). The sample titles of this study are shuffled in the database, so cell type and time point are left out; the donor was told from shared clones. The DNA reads TGTGCCAGCAGCAAAGGTGCAGCAGTTGGCTACACCTTC. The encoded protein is CASSKGAAVGYTF.